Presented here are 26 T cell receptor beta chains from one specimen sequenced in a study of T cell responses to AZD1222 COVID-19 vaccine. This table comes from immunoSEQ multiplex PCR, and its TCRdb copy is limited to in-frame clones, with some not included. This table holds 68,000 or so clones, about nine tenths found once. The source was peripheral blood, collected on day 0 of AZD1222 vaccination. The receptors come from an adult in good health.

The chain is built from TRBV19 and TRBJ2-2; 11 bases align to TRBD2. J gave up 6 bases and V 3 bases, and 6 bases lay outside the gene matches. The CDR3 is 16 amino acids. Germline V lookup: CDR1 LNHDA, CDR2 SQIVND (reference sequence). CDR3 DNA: TGTGCCAGTAGTATCGCCCTGGGACTAGCGGCCGGGGAGCTGTTTTTT. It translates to CASSIALGLAAGELFF.

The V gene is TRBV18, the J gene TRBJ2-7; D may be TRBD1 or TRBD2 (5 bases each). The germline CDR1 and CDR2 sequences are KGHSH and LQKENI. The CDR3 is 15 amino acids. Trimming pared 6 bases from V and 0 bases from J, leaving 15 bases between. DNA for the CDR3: TGTGCCAGCTCCCACCGGGACGTAAGCTCCTACGAGCAGTACTTC. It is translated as CASSHRDVSSYEQYF. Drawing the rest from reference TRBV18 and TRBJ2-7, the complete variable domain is NAGVMQNPRHLVRRRGQEARLRCSPMKGHSHVYWYRQLPEEGLKFMVYLQKENIIDESGMPKERFSAEFPKEGPSILRIQQVVRGDSAAYFCASSHRDVSSYEQYFGPGTRLTVT.

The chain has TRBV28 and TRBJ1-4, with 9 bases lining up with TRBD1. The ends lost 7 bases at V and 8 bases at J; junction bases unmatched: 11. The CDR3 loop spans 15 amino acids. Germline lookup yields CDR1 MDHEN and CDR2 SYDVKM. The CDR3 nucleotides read TGTGCCAGCACCAACCAGGGACAGGGAGAGGAAAAACTGTTTTTT. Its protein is CASTNQGQGEEKLFF.

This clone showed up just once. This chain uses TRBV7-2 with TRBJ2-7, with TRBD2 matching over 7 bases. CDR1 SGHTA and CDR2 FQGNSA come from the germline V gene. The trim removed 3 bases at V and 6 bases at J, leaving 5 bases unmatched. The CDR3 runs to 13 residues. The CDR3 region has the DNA TGTGCCAGCAGCTTTGGCGGGAGCCGCGAGCAGTACTTC. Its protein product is CASSFGGSREQYF.

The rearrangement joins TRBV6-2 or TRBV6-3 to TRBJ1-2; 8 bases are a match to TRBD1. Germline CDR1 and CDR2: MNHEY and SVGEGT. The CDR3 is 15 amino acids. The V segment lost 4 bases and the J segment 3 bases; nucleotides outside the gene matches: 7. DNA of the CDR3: TGTGCCAGCAGTTCCCCGGGACAGGCCGACTATGGCTACACCTTC. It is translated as CASSSPGQADYGYTF.

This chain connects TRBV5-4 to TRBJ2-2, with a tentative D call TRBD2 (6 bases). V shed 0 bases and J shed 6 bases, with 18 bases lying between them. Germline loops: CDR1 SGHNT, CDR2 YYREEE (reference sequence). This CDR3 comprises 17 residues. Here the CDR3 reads CASSLASTSRYSGELFF. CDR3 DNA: TGTGCCAGCAGCTTGGCTTCGACTAGTAGATACTCCGGGGAGCTGTTTTTT.

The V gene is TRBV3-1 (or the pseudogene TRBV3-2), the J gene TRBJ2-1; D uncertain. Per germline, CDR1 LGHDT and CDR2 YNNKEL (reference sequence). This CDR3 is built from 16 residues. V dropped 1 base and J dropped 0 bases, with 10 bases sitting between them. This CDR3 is CASSQGQLSSYNEQFF. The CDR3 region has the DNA TGTGCCAGCAGCCAAGGTCAGTTAAGCTCCTACAATGAGCAGTTCTTC.

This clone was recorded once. The CDR3: CASSIYGLNTEAFF. In DNA, the CDR3 is TGTGCCAGTAGTATTTACGGGTTGAACACTGAAGCTTTCTTT. This rearrangement joins TRBV19 to TRBJ1-1, with D unresolved. With 3 bases removed from V and 0 bases from J, the gap between germline ends came to 8 bases. CDR3 length equals 14 residues. Germline loops: CDR1 LNHDA, CDR2 SQIVND (reference sequence).

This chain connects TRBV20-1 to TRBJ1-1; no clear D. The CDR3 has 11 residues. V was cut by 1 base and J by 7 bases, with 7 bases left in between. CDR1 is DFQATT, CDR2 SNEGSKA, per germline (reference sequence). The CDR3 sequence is CSARGGSEAFF. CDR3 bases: TGCAGTGCTAGAGGCGGCAGTGAAGCTTTCTTT.

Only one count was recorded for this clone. Here the CDR3 DNA reads TGTGCCAGCAGCCGACTAGCGGTCGATACCGGGGAGCTGTTTTTT. Its protein product is CASSRLAVDTGELFF. The chain is built from TRBV6-2 or TRBV6-3 and TRBJ2-2; 9 positions match TRBD2. Germline V gives CDR1 MNHEY, CDR2 SVGEGT. The CDR3 totals 15 residues. Trimming at V came to 6 bases and at J to 5 bases, leaving 7 bases not matched to a gene.

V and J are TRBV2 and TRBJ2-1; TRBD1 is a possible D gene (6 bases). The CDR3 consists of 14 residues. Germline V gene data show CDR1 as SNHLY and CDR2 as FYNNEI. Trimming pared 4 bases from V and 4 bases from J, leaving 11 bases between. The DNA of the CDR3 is TGTGCCAGCAGTGGGTGGACAGCTTACAATGAGCAGTTCTTC. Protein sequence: CASSGWTAYNEQFF. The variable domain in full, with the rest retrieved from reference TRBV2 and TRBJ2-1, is EPEVTQTPSHQVTQMGQEVILRCVPISNHLYFYWYRQILGQKVEFLVSFYNNEISEKSEIFDDQFSVERPDGSNFTLKIRSTKLEDSAMYFCASSGWTAYNEQFFGPGTRLTVL.

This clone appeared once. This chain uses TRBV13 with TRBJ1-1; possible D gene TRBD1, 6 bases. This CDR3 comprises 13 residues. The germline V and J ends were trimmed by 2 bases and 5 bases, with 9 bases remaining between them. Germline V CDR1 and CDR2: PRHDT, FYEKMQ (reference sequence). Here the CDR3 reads CASSLRGGTEAFF. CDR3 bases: TGTGCCAGCAGCTTAAGAGGGGGGACTGAAGCTTTCTTT.

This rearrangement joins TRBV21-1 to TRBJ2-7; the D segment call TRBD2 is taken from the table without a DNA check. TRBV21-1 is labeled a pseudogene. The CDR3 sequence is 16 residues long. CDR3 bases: TGTGCCAGCAGCACGTGGCTAGCGGGCGGATTCTACGAGCAGTACTTC. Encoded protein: CASSTWLAGGFYEQYF.

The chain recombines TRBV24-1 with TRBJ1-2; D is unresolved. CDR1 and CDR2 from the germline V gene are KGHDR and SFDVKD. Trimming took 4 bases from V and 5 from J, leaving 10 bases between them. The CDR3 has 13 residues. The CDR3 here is CATSDWAEYGYTF. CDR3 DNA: TGTGCCACCAGTGACTGGGCAGAGTATGGCTACACCTTC.

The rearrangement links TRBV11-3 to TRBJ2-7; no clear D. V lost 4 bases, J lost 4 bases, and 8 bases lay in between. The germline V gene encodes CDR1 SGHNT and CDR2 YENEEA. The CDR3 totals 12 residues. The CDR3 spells CASSSGGYEQYF. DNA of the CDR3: TGTGCCAGCAGCTCTGGTGGATACGAGCAGTACTTC.

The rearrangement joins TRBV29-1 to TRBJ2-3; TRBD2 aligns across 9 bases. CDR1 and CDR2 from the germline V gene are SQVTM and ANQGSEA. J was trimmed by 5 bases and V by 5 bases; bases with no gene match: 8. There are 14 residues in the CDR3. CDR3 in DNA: TGCAGCGTTTTCCGTAGCGGGAGCGGAGATACGCAGTATTTT. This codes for CSVFRSGSGDTQYF.

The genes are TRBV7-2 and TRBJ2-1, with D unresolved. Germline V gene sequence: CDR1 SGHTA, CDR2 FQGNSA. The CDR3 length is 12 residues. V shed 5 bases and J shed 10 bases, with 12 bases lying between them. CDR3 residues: CASSLVVREQFF. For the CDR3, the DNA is TGTGCCAGCAGCCTAGTGGTCCGGGAGCAGTTCTTC. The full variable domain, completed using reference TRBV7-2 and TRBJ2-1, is GAGVSQSPSNKVTEKGKDVELRCDPISGHTALYWYRQSLGQGLEFLIYFQGNSAPDKSGLPSDRFSAERTGGSVSTLTIQRTQQEDSAVYLCASSLVVREQFFGPGTRLTVL.

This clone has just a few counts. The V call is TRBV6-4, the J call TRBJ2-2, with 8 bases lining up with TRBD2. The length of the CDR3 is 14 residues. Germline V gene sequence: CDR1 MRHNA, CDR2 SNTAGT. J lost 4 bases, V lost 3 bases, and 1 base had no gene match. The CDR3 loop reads CASSDSGATGELFF. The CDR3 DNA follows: TGTGCCAGCAGTGATAGCGGGGCCACCGGGGAGCTGTTTTTT.

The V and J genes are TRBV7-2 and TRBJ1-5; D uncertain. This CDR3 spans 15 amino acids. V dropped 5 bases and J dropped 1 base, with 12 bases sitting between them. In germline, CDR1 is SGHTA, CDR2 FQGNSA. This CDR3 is CASSPPGRSNQPQHF. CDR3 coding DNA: TGTGCCAGCAGCCCCCCCGGACGCAGCAATCAGCCCCAGCATTTT.

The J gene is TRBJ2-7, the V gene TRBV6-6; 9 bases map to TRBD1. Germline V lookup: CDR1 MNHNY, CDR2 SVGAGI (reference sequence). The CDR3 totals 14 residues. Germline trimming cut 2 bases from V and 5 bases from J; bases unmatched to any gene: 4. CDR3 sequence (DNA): TGTGCCAGCAGTTACGGGACAGGGTTCCACGAGCAGTACTTC. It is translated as CASSYGTGFHEQYF.

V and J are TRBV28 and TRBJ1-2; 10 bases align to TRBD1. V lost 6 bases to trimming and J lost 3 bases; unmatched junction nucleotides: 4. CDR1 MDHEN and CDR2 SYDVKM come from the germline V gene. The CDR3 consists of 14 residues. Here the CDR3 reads CASRSGTGDYGYTF. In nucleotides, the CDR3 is TGTGCCAGCAGATCCGGGACAGGGGACTATGGCTACACCTTC.

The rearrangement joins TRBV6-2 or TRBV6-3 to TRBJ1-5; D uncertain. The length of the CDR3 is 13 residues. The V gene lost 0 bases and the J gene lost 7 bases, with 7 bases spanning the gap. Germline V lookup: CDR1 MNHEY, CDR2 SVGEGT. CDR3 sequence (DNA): TGTGCCAGCAGTTACTCGTTCGTCCAGCCCCAGCATTTT. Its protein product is CASSYSFVQPQHF.

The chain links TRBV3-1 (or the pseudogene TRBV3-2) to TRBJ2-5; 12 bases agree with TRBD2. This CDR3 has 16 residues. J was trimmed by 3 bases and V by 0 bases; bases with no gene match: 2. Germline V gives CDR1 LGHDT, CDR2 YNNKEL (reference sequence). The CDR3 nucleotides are TGTGCCAGCAGCCAAGAGCGGACTAGCGGGGAAGAGACCCAGTACTTC. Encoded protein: CASSQERTSGEETQYF.

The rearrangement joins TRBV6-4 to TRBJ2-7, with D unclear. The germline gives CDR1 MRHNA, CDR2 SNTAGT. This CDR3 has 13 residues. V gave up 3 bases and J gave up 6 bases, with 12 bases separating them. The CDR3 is CASSEAIGSEQYF. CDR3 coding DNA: TGTGCCAGCAGTGAGGCTATTGGAAGCGAGCAGTACTTC.

For the CDR3, the DNA is TGTGCCAGCAGCCTCGTGGGGTTAAACTATGGCTACACCTTC. Translating it yields CASSLVGLNYGYTF. The genes are TRBV6-2 or TRBV6-3 and TRBJ1-2; the D is unclear. The CDR3 contains 14 residues. Trimming removed 6 bases at V and 2 bases at J, with 13 bases between. Germline CDR1 and CDR2: MNHEY and SVGEGT.

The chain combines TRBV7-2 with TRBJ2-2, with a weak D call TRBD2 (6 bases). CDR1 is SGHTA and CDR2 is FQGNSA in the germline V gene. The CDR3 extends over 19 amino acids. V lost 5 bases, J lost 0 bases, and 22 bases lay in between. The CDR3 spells CASSAGTPAYGPNTGELFF. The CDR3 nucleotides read TGTGCCAGCAGCGCCGGGACTCCGGCATACGGACCGAACACCGGGGAGCTGTTTTTT. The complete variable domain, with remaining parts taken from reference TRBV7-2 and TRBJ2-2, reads GAGVSQSPSNKVTEKGKDVELRCDPISGHTALYWYRQSLGQGLEFLIYFQGNSAPDKSGLPSDRFSAERTGGSVSTLTIQRTQQEDSAVYLCASSAGTPAYGPNTGELFFGEGSRLTVL.